This T cell receptor (beta chain) was sequenced during a study of preoperative IRX-2 immunotherapy in early breast cancer. This clone is a singleton in its sample. Treatment given: preoperative locoregional IRX-2 cytokine immunotherapy. Preoperative locoregional IRX-2 cytokine immunotherapy was tested in the phase Ib source study. The CDR3 contains 11 residues. CDR1 DFQATT and CDR2 SNEGSKA come from the germline V gene (reference sequence). TCRdb's copy holds only in-frame clones and misses some; the assay was immunoSEQ multiplex PCR. The table shows around 39,000 clones, with approximately 94% occurring only once.

The source is a human donor with breast cancer. The sequencing used tumor tissue, collected after IRX-2 immunotherapy. The rearrangement uses TRBV20-1 and TRBJ2-7, with D possibly called TRBD1 or TRBD2 (5 bases each). The CDR3 nucleotides are TGCAGCGTGAGGGGTTTCCACGAGCAGTACTTC. Amino acid sequence: CSVRGFHEQYF.